A single T cell receptor (beta chain) is shown here with its context. PCR involved 60 Vbeta and 13 Jbeta primers. Sequenced by immunoSEQ multiplex PCR; TCRdb stores in-frame clones only, minus some. Of hundreds of thousands of clones listed, 60% to 85% are singletons. CDR1 is MNHEY and CDR2 is SMNVEV in the germline V gene (reference sequence). Trimming shortened V by 5 bases and J by 6 bases, and 19 bases separated the two germline ends. The CDR3 extends over 15 amino acids. The data were taken from a study of cytomegalovirus exposure and HLA in healthy donors. This receptor was identified in a man aged 35-49 years in good health and CMV-seronegative. Sample: PBMCs. The chain joins TRBV27 to TRBJ2-5; tentatively, D is TRBD1 (5 bases). In nucleotides, the CDR3 is TGTGCCAGCAGTCCTACCTCACAGGTGTGGCAGACCCAGTACTTC. Translating it yields CASSPTSQVWQTQYF.